The following is a T cell receptor beta chain sequence with its context. The CDR3 consists of 15 residues. V gave up 3 bases and J gave up 6 bases, with 18 bases separating them. Germline CDR1 reads DFQATT; CDR2 reads SNEGSKA (reference sequence). The sample is drawn from a study of blood T cells in healthy people across ages. Donor samples were obtained from healthy Caucasian individuals from Russia, aged about 6 to 95. Sample-barcoded 5' priming and a J-beta primer mix drove a second PCR of roughly 7 to 11 cycles. TCRdb reanalysed the 5' RACE reads using MiXCR and keeps one entry per CDR3 protein. The sample includes about 570,000 distinct CDR3 sequences, about 28% of them seen just once. This sample was also put to use in a study of T cells of mothers and their children. Per that paper: Thymic selection shapes TCR recombination output in related pairs, and it does so similarly in unrelated pairs.

This TCR was recovered from a boy between 2 and 10 years old in good health. J is TRBJ2-1 and V is TRBV20-1; weak D call: TRBD2 (7 bases). Sequencing used blood. CDR3 region: CSASLLRGGPNEQFF. Written as DNA, the CDR3 is TGCAGTGCTAGCCTTCTAAGGGGGGGGCCCAATGAGCAGTTCTTC.